The rows below give T cell receptor beta chains drawn from one sample of a study of blood T cell repertoires in COVID-19. Libraries were prepared by immunoSEQ multiplex PCR; TCRdb keeps only in-frame clonotypes and omits some of them. The table lists a few hundred thousand clones, 84% of them singletons, with about 1.5% in the top ten. Sequencing was performed on peripheral blood. These receptors originate from a woman between 40 and 50 years old who had recovered from COVID-19. The conserved cysteine and the conserved F or W are not part of the CDR3 here. Each record gives: J gene, D gene, V gene, CDR3 protein. The D gene is left open where the match is weak.

J: TRBJ2-3; D: TRBD1; V: TRBV2; CDR3: ASTGQGTDTQY
J: TRBJ1-5; D: TRBD1; V: TRBV6-5; CDR3: ASSKTGLGNQPQH
J: TRBJ2-1; D: .; V: TRBV5-1; CDR3: ASSLALGHYNEQF
J: TRBJ2-5; D: .; V: TRBV2; CDR3: ASSEALEGLAQY
J: TRBJ2-5; D: .; V: TRBV5-1; CDR3: ASSLGGVYQETQY
J: TRBJ2-3; D: .; V: TRBV11-3; CDR3: ASSKSGQITDTQY
J: TRBJ2-1; D: TRBD2; V: TRBV2; CDR3: ASSPGTSGGVYLF
J: TRBJ1-1; D: .; V: TRBV6-6; CDR3: ASSYQGAPEAF
J: TRBJ1-1; D: .; V: TRBV9; CDR3: ASSAGLGSITEAF
J: TRBJ1-5; D: .; V: TRBV19; CDR3: ASSTHTGQPQH
J: TRBJ2-7; D: .; V: TRBV5-1; CDR3: ASSLPLANYEQY
J: TRBJ1-3; D: .; V: TRBV9; CDR3: ASSLTAGNTIY
J: TRBJ1-2; D: TRBD1; V: TRBV30; CDR3: AWFDRGSNYGYT
J: TRBJ1-1; D: .; V: TRBV7-9; CDR3: ASSGGSFMNTEAF
J: TRBJ2-7; D: TRBD2; V: TRBV18; CDR3: ASSPPAGGPYEQY
J: TRBJ2-7; D: TRBD2; V: TRBV18; CDR3: ASSLAGLSYEQY
J: TRBJ1-4; D: .; V: TRBV3-1/TRBV3-2; CDR3: ASSLRGSEKLF
J: TRBJ2-3; D: .; V: TRBV18; CDR3: ASSSTSDGTDTQY
J: TRBJ1-6; D: .; V: TRBV5-1; CDR3: ASSLSYNSPLH
J: TRBJ2-3; D: .; V: TRBV2; CDR3: ASSVGSSADTQY
J: TRBJ1-1; D: .; V: TRBV10-1; CDR3: ASSVRVDTEAF
J: TRBJ1-6; D: .; V: TRBV7-3; CDR3: ASSETGRGSPLH
J: TRBJ1-2; D: .; V: TRBV6-5; CDR3: ASSYSALGWGYT
J: TRBJ2-1; D: TRBD2; V: TRBV4-2; CDR3: ASSQELLRQRGVPYNEQF
J: TRBJ1-2; D: TRBD1; V: TRBV29-1; CDR3: SVRDRENYGYT
J: TRBJ1-1; D: TRBD1; V: TRBV7-8; CDR3: ASSPYRGYTEAF